A selection of T cell receptor beta chains follows, all from one sample in a study of technical replicates of blood from a few donors. Some clones are missing from TCRdb's copy, which holds only in-frame ones; the method was immunoSEQ multiplex PCR. The table records tens of thousands of clones, approximately 93% of them present only once. Sequenced material: T cells isolated from PBMCs. These receptors originate from a human donor in good health. The CDR3 runs from the conserved cysteine through the conserved F or W. The D gene is left open where the match is weak. A clone size is listed for some rows: how often the clone was seen (once, few, many), or a class if it is expanded.

J gene,CDR3 length,D gene,V gene,clone size,CDR3 DNA,CDR3 protein
TRBJ1-5,12,.,TRBV19,once,TGTGCCTCCGGTCGCTTTAGTGAGCCCCAGCATTTT,CASGRFSEPQHF
TRBJ2-3,15,.,TRBV2,.,TGTGCCAGCAGTGAACACGGACCCCGGGGAGATACGCAGTATTTT,CASSEHGPRGDTQYF
TRBJ2-6,19,TRBD1,TRBV27,.,TGTGCCAGCAGTCCTCGCTCCGGGACAGGGGGATCTGGAGCCAACGTCCTGACTTTC,CASSPRSGTGGSGANVLTF
TRBJ1-3,15,.,TRBV6-1,.,TGTGCCAGCAGGGAAGCCTGGGGCCCGGCAAACACCATATATTTT,CASREAWGPANTIYF
TRBJ2-1,14,.,TRBV2,.,TGTGCCAGCAGTGGAGGGGGGGAATACAATGAGCAGTTCTTC,CASSGGGEYNEQFF
TRBJ1-1,13,.,TRBV5-1,.,TGCGCCAGCAGCTACGCAGGTGCAGCTGAAGCTTTCTTT,CASSYAGAAEAFF
TRBJ2-7,15,TRBD1,TRBV5-1,.,TGCGCCAGCAGCCAAGGACAGGGGCGGTCTTACGAGCAGTACTTC,CASSQGQGRSYEQYF
TRBJ2-1,16,.,TRBV12-5,.,TGTGCTAGTGGTTTGGTACCGGGCGGCGGGTACAATGAGCAGTTCTTC,CASGLVPGGGYNEQFF
TRBJ2-1,17,.,TRBV4-1,.,TGCGCCAGCAGCCAAGATCAGGGTGAGGTGAGTCGGATGGAGCAGTTCTTC,CASSQDQGEVSRMEQFF
TRBJ2-7,21,TRBD2,TRBV4-2,.,TGTGCCAGCAGCCTCGGGGGTAGCGGACTAGCGGGAGGAGTGGACTACTACGAGCAGTACTTC,CASSLGGSGLAGGVDYYEQYF
TRBJ1-3,14,.,TRBV6-5,.,TGTGCCAGCGGTGAGGTAATCTCTGGAAACACCATATATTTT,CASGEVISGNTIYF
TRBJ1-1,16,.,TRBV5-1,.,TGCGCCAGCAGCTTGGCTCCTACTTCCATGAACACTGAAGCTTTCTTT,CASSLAPTSMNTEAFF
TRBJ2-1,15,.,TRBV29-1,.,TGCAGCGTTGTTCCCGCCAGTCGCTCCTACAATGAGCAGTTCTTC,CSVVPASRSYNEQFF
TRBJ2-2,15,.,TRBV21-1,.,TGTGCCAGCAGCGACAGGGTCGAAGGGGGCGGGGAGCTGTTTTTT,CASSDRVEGGGELFF
TRBJ2-5,12,.,TRBV5-1,.,TGCGCCAGCAGCTTGGTCGGAGAGACCCAGTACTTC,CASSLVGETQYF
TRBJ2-7,17,TRBD2,TRBV6-1,.,TGTGCCAGCAGTGAAAACGGACTAGCGGGGAGATCAGACGAGCAGTACTTC,CASSENGLAGRSDEQYF
TRBJ1-5,14,TRBD1,TRBV28,.,TGTGCCAGCAGTCCTCAGGGGGCCAGTCAGCCCCAGCATTTT,CASSPQGASQPQHF
TRBJ2-2,13,.,TRBV6-5,.,TGTGCCAGCAGAGCTAGCCGGGGCGGGGAGCTGTTTTTT,CASRASRGGELFF
TRBJ2-7,14,TRBD2,TRBV18,.,TGTGCCAGCTCATCTAGCGGGGACTCCTACGAGCAGTACTTC,CASSSSGDSYEQYF
TRBJ1-1,15,TRBD1,TRBV10-2,.,TGCGCCAGCAGCCCCGGGACAGGGGACTTTAGTGAAGCTTTCTTT,CASSPGTGDFSEAFF
TRBJ2-1,20,TRBD1,TRBV10-3,once,TGTGCCATCAGTGAGTGGAGCGGTAAGGGGGCCCCTAGCTCCTACAATGAGCAGTTCTTC,CAISEWSGKGAPSSYNEQFF
TRBJ2-1,16,TRBD2,TRBV7-2,.,TGTGCCAGCAACCTCCGACTAGCGGGGGAGCACAATGAGCAGTTCTTC,CASNLRLAGEHNEQFF
TRBJ1-5,13,TRBD1,TRBV6-5,.,TGTGCCAGCAGAGGGGGCGGAATCTCGCCCCAGCATTTT,CASRGGGISPQHF
TRBJ2-3,15,TRBD2,TRBV5-1,.,TGCGCCAGCAGCTTCGCGGGAGATGACACAGATACGCAGTATTTT,CASSFAGDDTDTQYF
TRBJ2-2,16,TRBD2,TRBV18,.,TGTGCCAGCTCACCAAGCGGACTAGCGGGCACCGGGGAGCTGTTTTTT,CASSPSGLAGTGELFF
TRBJ2-7,14,TRBD1,TRBV27,few,TGTGCCAGCAGTACCGGGACAGGGGCCTACGAGCAGTACTTC,CASSTGTGAYEQYF
TRBJ2-6,18,.,TRBV5-1,.,TGCGCCAGCAGCTTACAGGGAGTAGGTACCTCCGGGGCCAACGTCCTGACTTTC,CASSLQGVGTSGANVLTF
TRBJ1-1,15,.,TRBV6-1,.,TGTGCCAGCAGTGAAGCTTGGGCCCGTCTCGCTGAAGCTTTCTTT,CASSEAWARLAEAFF
TRBJ2-7,14,.,TRBV27,.,TGTGCCAGCAGTTTAGTACGGTTCGGCTACGAGCAGTACTTC,CASSLVRFGYEQYF
TRBJ2-2,12,.,TRBV5-1,.,TGCGCCAGCAGGGACCAGGGAGGGGAGCTGTTTTTT,CASRDQGGELFF
TRBJ1-2,13,.,TRBV13,.,TGTGCCAGCAGCTTGAGGGGGTCGAGTGGCTACACCTTC,CASSLRGSSGYTF
TRBJ1-5,14,.,TRBV5-4,.,TGTGCCAGCAGCTCGCAGGGTGGGAATCAGCCCCAGCATTTT,CASSSQGGNQPQHF
TRBJ2-5,16,.,TRBV6-1,.,TGTGCCAGCAGTGAATTTAAGCAAGCCGTCCAAGAGACCCAGTACTTC,CASSEFKQAVQETQYF
TRBJ2-7,15,TRBD2,TRBV10-2,once,TGCGCCAGCAGTGAATTAGCGGGAGGGAACTACGAGCAGTACTTC,CASSELAGGNYEQYF
TRBJ2-6,16,TRBD1,TRBV11-3,.,TGTGCCAGCAGCAACAACAGGGGTACTGGGGCCAACGTCCTGACTTTC,CASSNNRGTGANVLTF
TRBJ2-3,14,TRBD1,TRBV11-3,.,TGTGCCAGCAGCTTACAGGGGGCTGGAGATACGCAGTATTTT,CASSLQGAGDTQYF
TRBJ1-5,13,.,TRBV6-4,.,TGTGCCAGCAGTGGGCAGGGAGGCCAGCCCCAGCATTTT,CASSGQGGQPQHF
TRBJ1-2,16,TRBD1,TRBV2,.,TGTGCCAGCAGAGAGACAGGGGGCGTCCTTAACTATGGCTACACCTTC,CASRETGGVLNYGYTF
TRBJ1-2,13,TRBD1,TRBV9,.,TGTGCCAGCAGCGGGGGACAGTACTATGGCTACACCTTC,CASSGGQYYGYTF
TRBJ1-5,16,.,TRBV6-1,.,TGTGCCAGCAGTGGCCCCACAGACATTCCGGCACAGCCCCAGCATTTT,CASSGPTDIPAQPQHF
TRBJ1-5,16,.,TRBV27,.,TGTGCCAGCAGTTTAACCGGGAGCTATAGCAATCAGCCCCAGCATTTT,CASSLTGSYSNQPQHF
TRBJ1-5,13,.,TRBV28,.,TGTGCCAGCTCGGACAGCTTAGATCAGCCCCAGCATTTT,CASSDSLDQPQHF
TRBJ2-5,14,TRBD2,TRBV11-2,.,TGTGCCAGCAGCTTAGGAGGCGGGAGCGAGACCCAGTACTTC,CASSLGGGSETQYF
TRBJ2-7,14,TRBD1,TRBV28,.,TGTGCCAGCGCCTCGGGACAGGGGGCTTACGAGCAGTACTTC,CASASGQGAYEQYF
TRBJ2-5,15,.,TRBV19,.,TGTGCCAGTAGTGGCCGGGACAAAATCCAAGAGACCCAGTACTTC,CASSGRDKIQETQYF
TRBJ2-7,17,TRBD1,TRBV7-9,once,TGTGCCAGCAGCTTAATCCCCCCCGACAGGGGGCTATACGAGCAGTACTTC,CASSLIPPDRGLYEQYF
TRBJ2-7,11,.,TRBV30,.,TGTGCCTGGGGTACATCCTACGAGCAGTACTTC,CAWGTSYEQYF
TRBJ2-5,16,TRBD1,TRBV6-4,.,TGTGCCAGCAGTGACTCGGCCGGGACAGGGCAAGAGACCCAGTACTTC,CASSDSAGTGQETQYF
TRBJ2-7,15,TRBD1,TRBV5-1,.,TGCGCCAGCAACTTAGACAGGGGTGCACCCTACGAGCAGTACTTC,CASNLDRGAPYEQYF
TRBJ2-7,15,.,TRBV27,.,TGTGCCAGCAGTTTTAGGGAGACTTTAACCTACGAGCAGTACTTC,CASSFRETLTYEQYF
TRBJ2-7,17,TRBD2,TRBV7-9,once,TGTGCCAGCAGCGCCCAGACTAGCGGGAGGGCCTCCTACGAGCAGTACTTC,CASSAQTSGRASYEQYF
TRBJ2-7,13,.,TRBV7-8,once,TGTGCCAGCAGCCGCGAGTTAACCTACGAGCAGTACTTC,CASSRELTYEQYF
TRBJ2-3,15,.,TRBV5-6,.,TGTGCCAGCAGGGCCCTGAGAGCGGACACAGATACGCAGTATTTT,CASRALRADTDTQYF
TRBJ1-2,14,.,TRBV13,.,TGTGCCAGCAGCCCAGTCGGGAGCAGTTATGGCTACACCTTC,CASSPVGSSYGYTF